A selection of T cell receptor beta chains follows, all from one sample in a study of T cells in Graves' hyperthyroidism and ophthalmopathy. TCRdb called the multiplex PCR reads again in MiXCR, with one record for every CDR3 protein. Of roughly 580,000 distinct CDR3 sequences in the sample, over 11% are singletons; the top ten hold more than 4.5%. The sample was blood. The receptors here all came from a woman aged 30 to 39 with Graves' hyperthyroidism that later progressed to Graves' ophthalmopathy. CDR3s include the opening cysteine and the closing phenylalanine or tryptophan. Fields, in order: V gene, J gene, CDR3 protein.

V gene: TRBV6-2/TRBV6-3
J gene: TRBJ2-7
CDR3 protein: CASSDPAFSYEQYF

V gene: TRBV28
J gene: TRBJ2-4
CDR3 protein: CASSPWDLTAKNIQYF

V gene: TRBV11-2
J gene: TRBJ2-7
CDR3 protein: CASSSLGSGSEQYF

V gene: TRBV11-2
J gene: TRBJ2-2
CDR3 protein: CASSLQGVAGELFF

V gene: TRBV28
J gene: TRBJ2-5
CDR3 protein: CASSHHGEGAQETQYF

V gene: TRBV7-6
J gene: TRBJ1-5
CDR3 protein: CASSPGGAQPHHF

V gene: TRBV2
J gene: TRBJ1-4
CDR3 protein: CASSGQGARNNEKLFF

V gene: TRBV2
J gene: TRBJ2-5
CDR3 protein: CASKPERGKKETQYF

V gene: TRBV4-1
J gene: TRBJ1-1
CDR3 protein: CASSLPTENTEAFF

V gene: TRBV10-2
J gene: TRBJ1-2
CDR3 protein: CASTSDPRAFSYGGYTF

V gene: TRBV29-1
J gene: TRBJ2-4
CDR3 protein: CSVEGGQGAFIQYF

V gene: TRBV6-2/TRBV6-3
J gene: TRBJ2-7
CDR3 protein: CASSAPGPWRGEQYF

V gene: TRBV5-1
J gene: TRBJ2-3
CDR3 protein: CASRDPGQGPTDTQYF

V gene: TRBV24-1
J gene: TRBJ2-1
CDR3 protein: CATSDLTHNEQFF

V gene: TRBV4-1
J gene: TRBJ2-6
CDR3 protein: CASSQSGANVLTF

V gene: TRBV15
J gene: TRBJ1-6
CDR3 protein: CATSREGATNSPLHF

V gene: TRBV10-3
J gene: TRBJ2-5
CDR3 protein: CAIGDQVWTQYF

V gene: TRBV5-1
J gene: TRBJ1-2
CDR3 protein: CASSLGQGALGYTF

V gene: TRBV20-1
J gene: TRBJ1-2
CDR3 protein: CSASGTLRTNYGYTF

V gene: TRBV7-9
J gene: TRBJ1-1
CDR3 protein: CASSPQGARSTEAFF

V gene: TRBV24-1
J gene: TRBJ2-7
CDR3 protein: CATSDSGDTSYEQYF

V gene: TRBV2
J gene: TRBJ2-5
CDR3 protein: CAGNQQGQETQYF

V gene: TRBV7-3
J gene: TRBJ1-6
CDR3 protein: CASSLEGGWNNSPLHF

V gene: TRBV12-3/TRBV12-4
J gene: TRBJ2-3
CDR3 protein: CASRRDAKTQYF

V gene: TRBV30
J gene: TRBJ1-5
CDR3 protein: CAWSETGGDQPQHF

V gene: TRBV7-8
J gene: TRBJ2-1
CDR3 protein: CASSLGGLAGGGREQFF

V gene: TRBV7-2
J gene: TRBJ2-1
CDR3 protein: CASSTWRGSSYNEQFF

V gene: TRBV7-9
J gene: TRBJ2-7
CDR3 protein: CASSLAPGQGRYEQYF

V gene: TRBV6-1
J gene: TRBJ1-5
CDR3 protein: CASSEHGGGTGNQPQHF

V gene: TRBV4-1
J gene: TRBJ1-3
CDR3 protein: CASSQQQGPSGNTIYF

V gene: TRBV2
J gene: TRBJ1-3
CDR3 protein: CASRDGPGLSGNTIYF

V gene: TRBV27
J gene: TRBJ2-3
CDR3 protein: CASSSPLGDTQYF

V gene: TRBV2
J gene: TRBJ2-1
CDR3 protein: CASSEQGGGSVNEQFF

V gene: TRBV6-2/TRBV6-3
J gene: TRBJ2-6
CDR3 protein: CASRNTGDGANVLTF

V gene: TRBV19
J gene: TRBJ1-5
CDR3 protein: CASSFRDSLNQPQHF